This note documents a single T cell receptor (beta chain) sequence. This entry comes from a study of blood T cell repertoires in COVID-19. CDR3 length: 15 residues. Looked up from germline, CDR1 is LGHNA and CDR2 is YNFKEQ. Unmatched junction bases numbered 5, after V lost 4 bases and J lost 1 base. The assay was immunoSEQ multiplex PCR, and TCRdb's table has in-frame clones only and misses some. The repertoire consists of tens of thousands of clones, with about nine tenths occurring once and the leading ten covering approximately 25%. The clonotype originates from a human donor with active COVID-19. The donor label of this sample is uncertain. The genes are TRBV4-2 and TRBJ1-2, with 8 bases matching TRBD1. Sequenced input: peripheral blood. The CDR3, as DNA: TGTGCCAGCAGCCTCGGACAGGGTGGTAACTATGGCTACACCTTC. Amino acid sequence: CASSLGQGGNYGYTF.